The 32 T cell receptor beta chains below all came from one sample that was sequenced in a study of blood T cells in healthy people across ages. A J-beta primer mix and a sample-barcoded 5' primer were used in a second PCR of roughly 6 to 11 cycles. TCRdb re-analysed the 5' RACE reads in MiXCR, keeping a single row per CDR3 protein. Here the sample spans 1.8 million or so distinct CDR3 sequences, approximately 39% being singletons. The sample was blood. Source of these receptors: a human donor in good health.

The chain carries TRBV14 and TRBJ1-1; no definite D call. The V gene's germline CDR1 is SGHDN and CDR2 FVKESK. This CDR3 is built from 11 residues. Trimming removed 0 bases at V and 8 bases at J, with 4 bases between. CDR3 in amino acids: CASSQDGEAFF. The CDR3 DNA reads TGTGCCAGCAGCCAAGACGGCGAAGCTTTCTTT.

The chain couples TRBV27 to TRBJ2-6, with unresolved D. CDR1 MNHEY and CDR2 SMNVEV come from the germline V gene (reference sequence). This CDR3 is built from 12 residues. V lost 4 bases and J 9 bases, leaving 7 bases between the germline ends. The DNA of the CDR3 is TGTGCCAGCAGTTCCGATGGCAACGTCCTGACTTTC. Translation gives CASSSDGNVLTF.

The gene calls are TRBV4-3 and TRBJ2-5; D unresolved. V was trimmed by 0 bases and J by 0 bases, leaving 8 bases between them. CDR3 length: 15 amino acids. Germline lookup yields CDR1 LGHNA and CDR2 YSLEER. This CDR3 reads CASSQDSLHQETQYF. CDR3 sequence (DNA): TGCGCCAGCAGCCAAGATAGTTTGCACCAAGAGACCCAGTACTTC.

The chain carries TRBV7-2 and TRBJ2-7; D might be TRBD2 (5 bases). Germline V gene sequence: CDR1 SGHTA, CDR2 FQGNSA. The ends were cut back, 4 bases at V and 10 bases at J, with 17 bases in the middle. This CDR3 has 13 amino acids. As DNA, the CDR3 is TGTGCCAGCAGCTATGGTAGCTGGGAGATCCAGTACTTC. Translated, it gives CASSYGSWEIQYF.

This clonotype was seen a handful of times. The J gene is TRBJ1-2, the V gene TRBV5-1; D is unclear. V shed 3 bases and J shed 6 bases, with 9 bases lying between them. Germline V gene sequence: CDR1 SGHRS, CDR2 YFSETQ. The length of the CDR3 is 12 residues. CDR3 nucleotide sequence: TGCGCCAGCAGCTCGGACTGGGATGGCTACACCTTC. Translating gives CASSSDWDGYTF.

The J gene is TRBJ2-7, the V gene TRBV20-1, with D possibly being TRBD2 (7 bases). The V gene lost 1 base and the J gene lost 6 bases, with 16 bases spanning the gap. Germline loops: CDR1 DFQATT, CDR2 SNEGSKA (reference sequence). This CDR3 has 14 amino acids. Here the CDR3 DNA reads TGCAGTGCTAGAGGGCCCCGGGGGGCTGGCGAGCAGTACTTC. This codes for CSARGPRGAGEQYF.

With respect to this clonotype: The junction departs from germline at one end; a sequencing error may be responsible. This rearrangement joins TRBV29-1 to TRBJ2-1, with D perhaps TRBD2 (6 bases). The CDR3 runs 15 residues. Germline V gene lookup returns CDR1 SQVTM and CDR2 ANQGSEA. DNA for the CDR3: TGCAGCGTCGCCGGAAGACTAGTAACAAACAAAGAGCAGTTCTTC. Amino acids: CSVAGRLVTNKEQFF.

Only a few counts were recorded for this clonotype. The genes are TRBV7-3 and TRBJ2-4; D uncertain. Germline loops: CDR1 SGHTA, CDR2 FQGTGA. The CDR3 consists of 9 residues. Trimming took off 11 bases at V and 13 bases at J, with 12 bases between the two ends. CDR3 nucleotide sequence: TGTGCCGGCCTGGCGGAACAGTACTTC. The encoded protein is CAGLAEQYF. Supplemented by reference TRBV7-3 and TRBJ2-4, the full variable domain reads GAGVSQTPSNKVTEKGKYVELRCDPISGHTALYWYRQSLGQGPEFLIYFQGTGAADDSGLPNDRFFAVRPEGSVSTLKIQRTERGDSAVYLCAGLAEQYFGAGTRLSVL.

This chain connects TRBV5-1 to TRBJ2-7; D remains ambiguous. Germline lookup yields CDR1 SGHRS and CDR2 YFSETQ. The CDR3 has 14 residues. Trimming stripped 0 bases from V and 3 bases from J, with 10 bases between. The CDR3 region has the DNA TGCGCCAGCAGCTTGGCCGCCGGGTTCTACGAGCAGTACTTC. It is translated as CASSLAAGFYEQYF.

The chain uses TRBV5-5 and TRBJ2-4; no definite D call. The CDR3 consists of 14 residues. CDR1 and CDR2 from the germline V gene are SGHKS and YYEKEE (reference sequence). The V end was cut by 2 bases, the J end by 6 bases, with 12 bases between. The CDR3 reads CASSFGLLGNIQYF. The CDR3 bases are TGTGCCAGCAGCTTTGGTCTATTGGGAAACATTCAGTACTTC.

This clonotype was seen once. The chain is built from TRBV5-1 and TRBJ2-1; tentatively, D is TRBD2 (6 bases). Trimming shortened V by 6 bases and J by 3 bases, and 16 bases separated the two germline ends. The CDR3 runs to 15 residues. Germline CDR1 is SGHRS and CDR2 is YFSETQ. CDR3 region: CASKQLGGNYNEQFF. CDR3 bases: TGCGCCAGCAAGCAGCTCGGGGGTAACTACAATGAGCAGTTCTTC.

This rearrangement joins TRBV30 to TRBJ2-3, with D hard to call. The CDR3 totals 14 residues. V was clipped by 5 bases and J by 0 bases, with 12 bases between them. Germline V CDR1 and CDR2: GTSNPN, SVGIG (reference sequence). The CDR3 loop is CAWGPRVSTDTQYF. Written as DNA, the CDR3 is TGTGCCTGGGGACCACGAGTTAGCACAGATACGCAGTATTTT.

The chain employs TRBV11-3 and TRBJ1-5; 12 bases fit TRBD1. This CDR3 spans 17 amino acids. Germline V lookup: CDR1 SGHNT, CDR2 YENEEA. Unmatched junction bases numbered 6, after V lost 1 base and J lost 5 bases. The CDR3: CASSLGPGQGADQPQHF. CDR3 in DNA: TGTGCCAGCAGCTTAGGACCGGGACAGGGGGCGGATCAGCCCCAGCATTTT.

This clonotype was detected only a few times. V is TRBV20-1 and J is TRBJ1-5; D is undetermined. CDR3 length: 13 residues. V was trimmed by 3 bases and J by 3 bases, leaving 9 bases between them. Germline V gene lookup returns CDR1 DFQATT and CDR2 SNEGSKA (reference sequence). DNA of the CDR3: TGCAGTGCTAGTACAGTCCCCAATCAGCCCCAGCATTTT. Protein sequence: CSASTVPNQPQHF.

This clonotype was seen a handful of times. The rearrangement joins TRBV20-1 to TRBJ1-6; D perhaps matches TRBD1 (5 bases). The CDR3 has 14 residues. Germline V lookup: CDR1 DFQATT, CDR2 SNEGSKA (reference sequence). Trimming stripped 2 bases from V and 7 bases from J, with 12 bases between. The CDR3, as DNA: TGCAGTGCTAGACCGGGGCAGCTAAATTCACCCCTCCACTTT. It translates to CSARPGQLNSPLHF.

The V call is TRBV20-1, the J call TRBJ1-2, with no clear D. CDR3 length: 15 residues. V was pared by 0 bases and J by 0 bases, with 11 bases between. In germline, CDR1 is DFQATT, CDR2 SNEGSKA (reference sequence). Here the CDR3 reads CSARDEREANYGYTF. CDR3 in DNA: TGCAGTGCTAGAGATGAGAGGGAAGCTAACTATGGCTACACCTTC.

This clonotype occurred a few times. The chain employs TRBV9 and TRBJ2-3; the D is unclear. The CDR3 is made up of 13 amino acids. Germline V gene data show CDR1 as SGDLS and CDR2 as YYNGEE. V was shortened by 4 bases and J by 2 bases, with 8 bases between the two germline ends. CDR3 coding DNA: TGTGCCAGCAGCCCGATTGCCACAGATACGCAGTATTTT. Translation gives CASSPIATDTQYF.

This clonotype appeared a few times. The rearrangement uses TRBV20-1 and TRBJ2-7; no reliable D call. Between the trimmed V and J ends, which lost 0 bases and 6 bases, there was a span of 12 bases. Per the germline V gene, CDR1 is DFQATT and CDR2 is SNEGSKA (reference sequence). CDR3 length: 13 amino acids. The CDR3 loop is CSAREFGIAEQYF. The CDR3 region has the DNA TGCAGTGCTAGAGAGTTTGGGATCGCCGAGCAGTACTTC.

This clonotype showed up just a few times. The gene calls are TRBV7-3 and TRBJ1-2; TRBD1 aligns across 9 bases. This CDR3 region has 14 residues. The germline V gene encodes CDR1 SGHTA and CDR2 FQGTGA. Trimming removed 5 bases from V and 4 bases from J; junction bases left unmatched: 5. The CDR3 bases are TGTGCCAGCAGCCCCCGGACAGGGGCCTATGGCTACACCTTC. Its translation: CASSPRTGAYGYTF.

In the case of this clonotype: This may arise from a read error, as a much more abundant clone is one base away. The chain has TRBV7-2 and TRBJ1-2; D is possibly TRBD1 (5 bases). This CDR3 region has 14 residues. Trimming shortened V by 4 bases and J by 7 bases, and 16 bases separated the two germline ends. Germline V lookup: CDR1 SGHTA, CDR2 FQGNSA. Here the CDR3 reads CASSSPGGYCGYTF. As DNA, the CDR3 is TGTGCCAGCAGCTCCCCGGGGGGATACTGTGGCTACACCTTC.

This clonotype appeared many times. The chain joins TRBV29-1 to TRBJ2-5; either TRBD1 or TRBD2 may fit D (5 bases each). This CDR3 comprises 14 residues. Trimming removed 4 bases from V and 1 base from J, with 13 bases in between. CDR1 and CDR2 from the germline V gene are SQVTM and ANQGSEA. CDR3 sequence reads: CSVAPGAVQETQYF. DNA for the CDR3: TGCAGCGTTGCCCCCGGGGCAGTCCAAGAGACCCAGTACTTC.

This clonotype was seen a few times. The V call is TRBV29-1, the J call TRBJ1-2, with 7 nucleotides matching TRBD1. This CDR3 is 12 amino acids long. The V gene's germline CDR1 is SQVTM and CDR2 ANQGSEA. V lost 4 bases to trimming and J lost 8 bases; unmatched junction nucleotides: 7. This CDR3 is CSVARQGEGYTF. CDR3 nucleotides: TGCAGCGTTGCTCGACAGGGAGAAGGCTACACCTTC.

The chain uses TRBV12-3 or TRBV12-4 and TRBJ2-3; no reliable D call. The CDR3 sequence is 14 residues long. The ends were cut back, 2 bases at V and 2 bases at J, with 8 bases in the middle. The CDR3 sequence is CASSLTLYTDTQYF. The CDR3 bases are TGTGCCAGCAGTTTAACTCTCTACACAGATACGCAGTATTTT.

This clonotype was picked up many times. This chain uses TRBV29-1 with TRBJ2-7; 9 nucleotides align to TRBD1. Trimming removed 1 base from V and 3 bases from J; junction bases left unmatched: 10. Germline V gives CDR1 SQVTM, CDR2 ANQGSEA. The CDR3 covers 16 residues. The CDR3 DNA reads TGCAGCGTTGAAGGGTCCTGGACAGGGGACAACTACGAGCAGTACTTC. Translation gives CSVEGSWTGDNYEQYF.

On this clonotype itself: An end of the junction does not agree with germline; a read error may underlie this. The genes are TRBV5-1 and TRBJ1-2, with 7 bases aligning to TRBD1. CDR1 SGHRS and CDR2 YFSETQ come from the germline V gene. The CDR3 length is 16 residues. The CDR3 is CASSLGADRFNYGCTF. The CDR3 coding sequence is TGCGCCAGCAGCTTGGGGGCGGACAGGTTCAACTATGGCTGCACCTTC.

This clonotype was observed a handful of times. The gene calls are TRBV29-1 and TRBJ1-2, with a possible D match to TRBD1 (5 bases). The CDR3 covers 12 residues. V shed 7 bases and J shed 4 bases, with 13 bases lying between them. Germline CDR1 SQVTM, CDR2 ANQGSEA. The CDR3 DNA is TGCAGCGGGGACGACAGTCCCTATGGCTACACCTTC. Residues: CSGDDSPYGYTF.

The chain recombines TRBV9 with TRBJ2-1; D is perhaps TRBD2 (7 bases). Germline values: CDR1 SGDLS, CDR2 YYNGEE. With 0 bases removed from V and 8 bases from J, the gap between germline ends came to 21 bases. The CDR3 is 17 residues long. The CDR3 DNA is TGTGCCAGCAGCGTAGCTACGATGGGCGGGGGCAGGGATGAGCAGTTCTTC. Encoded protein: CASSVATMGGGRDEQFF.

This clonotype has more than one count but fewer than ten. This chain joins TRBV7-9 and TRBJ2-7; either TRBD1 or TRBD2 may fit D (6 bases each). The CDR3 runs to 16 residues. Germline assignment: CDR1 SEHNR and CDR2 FQNEAQ (reference sequence). The V end lost 5 bases, the J end lost 3 bases, and 20 bases lay between the germline ends. The CDR3 DNA is TGTGCCAGCAGCCAGGGATGGGGGGCTTCCAACTACGAGCAGTACTTC. It codes for CASSQGWGASNYEQYF.

For the CDR3, the DNA is TGTGCCAGCAGCTTAGTGGGGACAGATGATTATGGCTACACCTTC. This sequence encodes CASSLVGTDDYGYTF. The chain joins TRBV13 to TRBJ1-2, with 7 bases matching TRBD1. CDR1 is PRHDT and CDR2 is FYEKMQ in the germline V gene (reference sequence). After removal of 1 base from V and 5 bases from J, the junction contained 7 bases not matched to a gene. CDR3 size: 15 residues.

This clonotype occurred a few times. The chain carries TRBV6-2 or TRBV6-3 and TRBJ2-5; D is perhaps TRBD1 or TRBD2 (5 bases each). The germline V gene has CDR1 MNHEY and CDR2 SVGEGT. The CDR3 has 14 amino acids. V lost 1 base and J 2 bases, leaving 8 bases between the germline ends. This chain's CDR3 is CASSYWDEQETQYF. Written as DNA, the CDR3 is TGTGCCAGCAGTTACTGGGACGAACAAGAGACCCAGTACTTC.

This chain joins TRBV4-3 and TRBJ2-7; 9 bases align to TRBD1. This CDR3 has 18 amino acids. Trimming removed 4 bases from V and 1 base from J; junction bases left unmatched: 14. Looked up from germline, CDR1 is LGHNA and CDR2 is YSLEER. CDR3 in amino acids: CASSRKTNTGQGSYEQYF. CDR3 coding DNA: TGCGCCAGCAGCCGCAAAACCAACACCGGACAGGGGTCCTACGAGCAGTACTTC.

J is TRBJ2-4 and V is TRBV28; TRBD2 aligns across 9 bases. Trimming took 1 base from V and 1 from J; bases not matched to a gene: 5. This CDR3 spans 17 amino acids. Germline CDR1 is MDHEN and CDR2 is SYDVKM. CDR3 in DNA: TGTGCCAGCAGTTTATATAGGGGACTAGCTGCCAAAAACATTCAGTACTTC. The encoded protein is CASSLYRGLAAKNIQYF.